Presented here are 26 T cell receptor beta chains from one specimen sequenced in a study of blood T cell repertoires in COVID-19. Assay: immunoSEQ multiplex PCR; the TCRdb copy retains only in-frame clones and omits some. Here the sample spans about 120,000 clones, approximately 85% being singletons. The sample comprised peripheral blood. Receptor source: a man of 80 years or more with active or convalescent COVID-19.

The chain combines TRBV6-5 with TRBJ1-2; TRBD1 might be the D (6 bases). This CDR3 is built from 14 residues. Germline V CDR1 and CDR2: MNHEY, SVGAGI. The ends were cut back, 2 bases at V and 5 bases at J, with 12 bases in the middle. Written as DNA, the CDR3 is TGTGCCAGCAGTTACGGTGGTGGGACATATGGCTACACCTTC. Translated, it gives CASSYGGGTYGYTF.

This chain links TRBV28 with TRBJ2-3, with 15 bases lining up with TRBD2. The CDR3 loop spans 15 amino acids. Germline values: CDR1 MDHEN, CDR2 SYDVKM. Trimming took 10 bases from V and 3 from J; bases not matched to a gene: 5. DNA of the CDR3: TGTGCCACCGCGGGACTAGCGGGGGGTACAGATACGCAGTATTTT. Protein sequence: CATAGLAGGTDTQYF.

The chain uses TRBV28 and TRBJ1-4; perhaps TRBD1 as D (5 bases). This CDR3 region has 14 residues. V was trimmed by 5 bases and J by 10 bases, leaving 17 bases between them. The V gene's germline CDR1 is MDHEN and CDR2 SYDVKM. The CDR3 protein is CASSPRTLRAKLFF. CDR3 coding DNA: TGTGCCAGCAGTCCACGGACATTACGGGCAAAACTGTTTTTT.

The genes are TRBV19 and TRBJ2-5, with D perhaps TRBD2 (6 bases). From germline, CDR1 is LNHDA and CDR2 SQIVND (reference sequence). This CDR3 is 14 amino acids long. Trimming took 4 bases from V and 0 from J, leaving 9 bases between them. In DNA form, the CDR3 reads TGTGCCAGTAGTAGCGGGAATTACCAAGAGACCCAGTACTTC. Protein sequence: CASSSGNYQETQYF.

This clone was observed at least ten times. V usage is TRBV30 and J usage is TRBJ1-2; no definite D call. Per the germline V gene, CDR1 is GTSNPN and CDR2 is SVGIG (reference sequence). Trimming took off 2 bases at V and 4 bases at J, with 17 bases between the two ends. The CDR3 runs 15 residues. CDR3 loop: CAWSRGVFSGYGYTF. DNA for the CDR3: TGTGCCTGGAGTCGCGGGGTATTTTCGGGCTATGGCTACACCTTC. The entire variable domain, with the rest obtained from reference TRBV30 and TRBJ1-2, is as follows: SQTIHQWPATLVQPVGSPLSLECTVEGTSNPNLYWYRQAAGRGLQLLFYSVGIGQISSEVPQNLSASRPQDRQFILSSKKLLLSDSGFYLCAWSRGVFSGYGYTFGSGTRLTVV.

The genes are TRBV2 and TRBJ1-1; TRBD1 matches at 7 bases. Germline CDR1 SNHLY, CDR2 FYNNEI. There are 15 residues in the CDR3. V trimming: 5 bases; J trimming: 5 bases; junction bases outside the gene matches: 11. CDR3 bases: TGTGCCAGCAGTTTTACAGGGGCCGAAGAGACTGAAGCTTTCTTT. Protein product: CASSFTGAEETEAFF.

The rearrangement links TRBV9 to TRBJ2-3; tentatively, D is TRBD2 (5 bases). The CDR3 has 16 amino acids. Trimming stripped 0 bases from V and 4 bases from J, with 15 bases between. Germline lookup yields CDR1 SGDLS and CDR2 YYNGEE. In nucleotides, the CDR3 is TGTGCCAGCAGCGTAGGCCCCCTTCTTAGCGCAGATACGCAGTATTTT. Translated: CASSVGPLLSADTQYF.

The table lists this clone with a few counts. The chain is built from TRBV2 and TRBJ1-2; 8 nucleotides line up with TRBD1. The CDR3 is 15 amino acids. Germline CDR1 and CDR2: SNHLY and FYNNEI. J was trimmed by 8 bases and V by 6 bases; bases with no gene match: 14. The CDR3 sequence: CASSARTGRSEGYTF. CDR3 DNA: TGTGCCAGCAGCGCCAGGACAGGGAGGAGCGAGGGCTACACCTTC.

The chain combines TRBV5-1 with TRBJ2-7; 11 nucleotides agree with TRBD2. V lost 5 bases and J lost 6; bases outside the gene matches: 7. CDR1 SGHRS and CDR2 YFSETQ come from the germline V gene. CDR3 size: 14 residues. The CDR3 spells CASRLAGEAFEQYF. CDR3 DNA sequence: TGCGCCAGCAGACTAGCGGGAGAGGCATTCGAGCAGTACTTC. The full variable domain, rest sourced from reference TRBV5-1 and TRBJ2-7, is KAGVTQTPRYLIKTRGQQVTLSCSPISGHRSVSWYQQTPGQGLQFLFEYFSETQRNKGNFPGRFSGRQFSNSRSEMNVSTLELGDSALYLCASRLAGEAFEQYFGPGTRLTVT.

The sample holds a few counts of this clone. This chain connects TRBV6-1 to TRBJ2-1, with 9 positions matching TRBD2. Germline V gene data show CDR1 as MNHNS and CDR2 as SASEGT. The CDR3 totals 16 residues. After removal of 1 base from V and 5 bases from J, the junction contained 6 bases not matched to a gene. CDR3 loop: CASSEDGGGAHNEQFF. In DNA form, the CDR3 reads TGTGCCAGCAGTGAAGACGGCGGGGGGGCCCACAATGAGCAGTTCTTC.

In its sample, this clone was seen once. The V and J genes are TRBV2 and TRBJ2-3, with D tentatively TRBD1 (6 bases). V lost 5 bases, J lost 0 bases, and 12 bases lay in between. CDR1 and CDR2 from the germline V gene are SNHLY and FYNNEI. The CDR3 totals 15 residues. The CDR3 coding sequence is TGTGCCAGCAGTTTACAGGGCTTAAGCACAGATACGCAGTATTTT. Amino acids: CASSLQGLSTDTQYF. Based on the CDR3 plus reference TRBV2 and TRBJ2-3, the full variable domain is EPEVTQTPSHQVTQMGQEVILRCVPISNHLYFYWYRQILGQKVEFLVSFYNNEISEKSEIFDDQFSVERPDGSNFTLKIRSTKLEDSAMYFCASSLQGLSTDTQYFGPGTRLTVL.

In DNA, the CDR3 is TGTGCCAGCAGACAGGGGCACGGCTACACCTTC. Residues: CASRQGHGYTF. The chain carries TRBV28 and TRBJ1-2, with 7 bases aligning to TRBD1. The trim removed 6 bases at V and 8 bases at J, leaving 3 bases unmatched. Germline V gives CDR1 MDHEN, CDR2 SYDVKM. This CDR3 contains 11 residues.

CDR3 protein: CATGQGANEQFF. The CDR3 DNA sequence: TGTGCCACTGGACAGGGGGCGAATGAGCAGTTCTTC. V and J are TRBV6-5 and TRBJ2-1; TRBD1 matches at 11 bases. Germline V gene lookup returns CDR1 MNHEY and CDR2 SVGAGI. Germline trimming cut 10 bases from V and 7 bases from J; bases unmatched to any gene: 3. The CDR3 has 12 residues.

The gene calls are TRBV15 and TRBJ1-5; the D gene is possibly TRBD1 (5 bases). Germline V CDR1 and CDR2: LNHNV, YYDKDF (reference sequence). V was shortened by 1 base and J by 6 bases, with 10 bases between the two germline ends. This CDR3 is built from 14 residues. The CDR3 coding sequence is TGTGCCACCAGCAGAGCCGGGGGGTCTCAGCCCCAGCATTTT. Amino acids: CATSRAGGSQPQHF.

V usage is TRBV4-3 and J usage is TRBJ1-2, with D possibly matching TRBD1 (6 bases). The V end lost 0 bases, the J end lost 3 bases, and 11 bases lay between the germline ends. The CDR3 has 15 amino acids. Germline V gives CDR1 LGHNA, CDR2 YSLEER. Here the CDR3 reads CASSQDNRAHYGYTF. In DNA form, the CDR3 reads TGCGCCAGCAGCCAAGATAACAGGGCCCACTATGGCTACACCTTC.

J is TRBJ2-7 and V is TRBV7-2; D is undetermined. The CDR3 runs 15 residues. Per the germline V gene, CDR1 is SGHTA and CDR2 is FQGNSA. The V and J ends lost 1 base and 2 bases respectively, with 12 bases between them. CDR3 DNA: TGTGCCAGCAGCTTAGGGGTTGGGCCCGCCTACGAGCAGTACTTC. It codes for CASSLGVGPAYEQYF.

The V gene is TRBV6-6, the J gene TRBJ2-3, with TRBD2 matching 11 bases. Germline lookup yields CDR1 MNHNY and CDR2 SVGAGI (reference sequence). The junction had 5 bases not matched to a gene; V was cut back by 7 bases and J by 2 bases. CDR3 size: 15 residues. Written as DNA, the CDR3 is TGTGCCAGCACATTTAGCGGGGGGGCCACAGATACGCAGTATTTT. Encoded protein: CASTFSGGATDTQYF.

This sequence joins TRBV30 and TRBJ1-1; D call uncertain. Germline-derived CDR1 and CDR2 are GTSNPN and SVGIG (reference sequence). This CDR3 has 14 residues. V was pared by 1 base and J by 1 base, with 10 bases between. The CDR3 loop is CAWSDWAGNTEAFF. CDR3 in DNA: TGTGCCTGGAGTGACTGGGCTGGGAACACTGAAGCTTTCTTT.

This chain connects TRBV29-1 to TRBJ2-3; 9 bases align to TRBD1. The V gene end was trimmed by 1 base and the J gene end by 3 bases; junction bases not matched to a gene: 2. Germline values: CDR1 SQVTM, CDR2 ANQGSEA. CDR3 length: 14 amino acids. The chain's CDR3 is CSVEGTGATDTQYF. CDR3 nucleotides: TGCAGCGTTGAAGGGACAGGGGCTACAGATACGCAGTATTTT.

This clone was seen more than once but under ten times. The chain carries TRBV4-2 and TRBJ1-1; D is undetermined. This CDR3 is built from 17 residues. Between the trimmed V and J ends, which lost 0 bases and 1 base, there was a span of 15 bases. In germline, CDR1 is LGHNA, CDR2 YNFKEQ. The CDR3 protein is CASSQDGLPSRNTEAFF. CDR3 in DNA: TGTGCCAGCAGCCAAGATGGGCTCCCCAGTAGGAACACTGAAGCTTTCTTT.

The V and J genes are TRBV3-1 (or the pseudogene TRBV3-2) and TRBJ2-2, with a weak D call TRBD1 (6 bases). CDR3 length: 15 residues. V gave up 5 bases and J gave up 1 base, with 11 bases separating them. The germline gives CDR1 LGHDT, CDR2 YNNKEL (reference sequence). In DNA, the CDR3 is TGTGCCAGCAGCTTAAGGGGGTGGAACACCGGGGAGCTGTTTTTT. Its protein product is CASSLRGWNTGELFF.

The rearrangement joins TRBV5-1 to TRBJ2-1; possible D gene TRBD1, 6 bases. Germline V gene data show CDR1 as SGHRS and CDR2 as YFSETQ. The V end lost 2 bases, the J end lost 5 bases, and 14 bases lay between the germline ends. The CDR3 consists of 15 residues. Here the CDR3 reads CASSFRGPSDNEQFF. In DNA form, the CDR3 reads TGCGCCAGCAGCTTCAGGGGCCCGAGCGACAATGAGCAGTTCTTC.

The V gene is TRBV25-1, the J gene TRBJ1-2; 8 bases match TRBD1. The V gene's germline CDR1 is MGHDK and CDR2 SYGVNS. This CDR3 contains 16 residues. The trim removed 3 bases at V and 0 bases at J, leaving 6 bases unmatched. The CDR3 sequence is CASSDDRGRPNYGYTF. Written as DNA, the CDR3 is TGTGCCAGCAGTGACGACAGGGGCCGACCTAACTATGGCTACACCTTC.

The rearrangement links TRBV7-2 to TRBJ2-7; D ambiguous. CDR3 length: 11 amino acids. Trimming removed 5 bases at V and 1 base at J, with 3 bases between. The germline V gene encodes CDR1 SGHTA and CDR2 FQGNSA. The CDR3 DNA follows: TGTGCCAGCAGCCTGTCCTACGAGCAGTACTTC. Translation gives CASSLSYEQYF.

The CDR3 is CASSLGLLNTEAFF. The CDR3, as DNA: TGTGCCAGCAGTTTAGGACTGCTGAACACTGAAGCTTTCTTT. This chain links TRBV28 with TRBJ1-1; no clear D. The germline V and J ends were trimmed by 2 bases and 0 bases, with 7 bases remaining between them. This CDR3 has 14 residues. The germline V gene has CDR1 MDHEN and CDR2 SYDVKM.

The chain joins TRBV7-2 to TRBJ2-1; the match to TRBD2 covers 8 bases. V shed 1 base and J 9 bases; nucleotides not matched to a gene: 5. This CDR3 is 14 amino acids long. From germline, CDR1 is SGHTA and CDR2 FQGNSA. In DNA, the CDR3 is TGTGCCAGCAGCTTAGAGGCTAGCGGGCTTGAGCAGTTCTTC. It is translated as CASSLEASGLEQFF.